This T cell receptor (beta chain) is from a study of Ad26.COV2.S vaccination and SARS-CoV-2 variants (dated by TCRdb to 2020 to 2022). Regarding the complete study: Donors in the vaccine arm were drawn from COV1001, a phase I-IIa trial of Ad26.COV2.S in healthy adults that was multicentre, randomized, double-blind and placebo-controlled. Ad26.COV2.S was administered intramuscularly at 5 x 10^10 or 1 x 10^11 viral particles, either as a single shot or as two shots given 56 days apart. TCRbeta repertoire sequencing served as the tool for gauging how specific and how broad the SARS-CoV-2-reactive T cell receptors were following Ad26.COV2.S vaccination. The TCR-sequenced set comprised around 32 samples: around 20 Ad26.COV2.S vaccine recipients, 5 placebo recipients and 8 SARS-CoV-2 convalescent individuals. Participants in the trial were split at random into five groups of five each, receiving low-dose or high-dose Ad26.COV2.S once or twice, or else placebo on both occasions. Investigators did not know the trial group allocation while performing experiments and assessing outcomes.

About this clone: Its antigen is not yet known. Base qualities are not recorded, but no much larger clone differs from it by a single base.

CDR1 is given as MNHEY and CDR2 as SVGAGI, both from the germline V gene. The CDR3 holds 15 amino acids from the cysteine to the phenylalanine. The only DNA kept is the CDR3, 45 bases in frame from the first base. V drops 5 bases and J drops 1 base, leaving 14 bases in between. Per the publication, the treatment or condition label means: 19 received Ad26.COV2.S at low or high dose, single or two shots; roughly five received placebo; per-sample allocation not given. Repertoires of vaccine and placebo recipients were sequenced from samples collected on day 63 after the first injection. Between 29 July and 7 August 2020, Cohort 1b enrolled about two dozen adults aged 18-55 years at one site in Boston, USA. Ad26.COV2.S was a replication-incompetent adenovirus type 26 vector expressing a prefusion-stabilized SARS-CoV-2 spike protein from the original Wuhan strain. TCRbeta CDR3 regions were sequenced with the immunoSEQ Assay. After extraction, genomic DNA underwent amplification by bias-controlled multiplex PCR, followed by high-throughput sequencing. In the paper's pipeline: To quantify the absolute abundance of each unique TCRbeta CDR3 region, sequences were collapsed and filtered. T cell fraction was estimated by normalizing TCRbeta template counts to usable DNA, which was measured by amplifying reference genes present in all nucleated cells. Repertoire TCRs were annotated as SARS-CoV-2-specific when V gene, CDR3 amino acid sequence and J gene were exactly matched to a known reactive TCR set. The reference SARS-CoV-2 TCR set came from MIRA and was filtered for enrichment in COVID-19-positive ImmuneCODE repertoires, removing public or cross-reactive TCRs. Using the MIRA antigens, annotated TCRs were further analysed by specific ORF or by position within an ORF. Breadth was defined as the number of annotated unique rearrangements divided by the total number of unique productive rearrangements, and depth was defined as the summed frequency of the annotated unique rearrangements. TCR breadth was compared between groups using two-sided Wilcoxon rank-sum tests. TCRdb obtained this table from immuneACCESS and retained in-frame rearrangements with V and J assigned. These tables miss some clones; where compared with another copy, unresolved V genes account for less than half of the shortfall, and the remainder is unexplained. V and J calls and clone size are as listed in that table; D and trimming were resolved from the DNA. The sample table lists around 450,000 clones, 75% to 90% of them with a count of one. The top ten clones comprise around 2.5% of the sample.

Findings and caveats that apply to the study as a whole: The authors noted that the TCR breadth and depth analyses may have underestimated total T cell responses. Vaccine and placebo recipients had comparable non-spike TCR breadth, which fits with the vaccine containing only spike. Higher spike-specific TCR breadth was observed in Ad26.COV2.S recipients than in placebo recipients (P = 0.0014). Comparing responses between vaccine doses or regimens was not something the study was powered to do. After vaccination, spike-specific CD8+ and CD4+ T cell responses were reported to show substantial breadth.

This specimen was peripheral blood, taken in a trial of Ad26.COV2.S vaccine versus placebo. Recombination connected TRBV6-5 to TRBJ1-1; the D gene remains uncertain. The sequence derives from a person aged 18-60 years who received the Ad26.COV2.S COVID-19 vaccine or a placebo. The bases are TGTGCCAGCAGTCGCCCTACCGCAGGGAACACTGAAGCTTTCTTT. The translation is CASSRPTAGNTEAFF.